This T cell receptor (beta chain) was identified in a study of CD8+ T cells in alopecia areata. At the level of the study: Treated patients were dosed with oral tofacitinib, taking 5 to 10 mg twice daily. Findings and limits, study-wide: Sequenced scalp T cells also include alphabeta T cells resident in normal skin. Clarity of TCR sharing across patients fell short of that in mice, possibly HLA-related.

RNA extraction was followed by reverse transcription into cDNA, which acted as the sequencing template. Libraries were prepared by immunoSEQ multiplex PCR; TCRdb keeps only in-frame clonotypes and omits some of them. Of more than 95,000 clones in the sample, around 38% are singletons; the top ten hold about 1.2%. The CDR3 sequence is 15 residues long. Trimming shortened V by 2 bases and J by 2 bases, and 12 bases separated the two germline ends. Germline CDR1 reads SGHRS; CDR2 reads YFSETQ. This clone was counted between two and nine times. Its target is unknown. Obtained from alopecia areata patients were lesional scalp punch biopsies along with peripheral blood.

The rearrangement links TRBV5-1 to TRBJ2-3; D is unresolved. This TCR was sampled from a human donor with alopecia areata. The sample consisted of CD4+ T cells sorted from blood. The CDR3 DNA reads TGCGCCAGCAGCTTTTCGCGGCGGAACACAGATACGCAGTATTTT. Protein product: CASSFSRRNTDTQYF.